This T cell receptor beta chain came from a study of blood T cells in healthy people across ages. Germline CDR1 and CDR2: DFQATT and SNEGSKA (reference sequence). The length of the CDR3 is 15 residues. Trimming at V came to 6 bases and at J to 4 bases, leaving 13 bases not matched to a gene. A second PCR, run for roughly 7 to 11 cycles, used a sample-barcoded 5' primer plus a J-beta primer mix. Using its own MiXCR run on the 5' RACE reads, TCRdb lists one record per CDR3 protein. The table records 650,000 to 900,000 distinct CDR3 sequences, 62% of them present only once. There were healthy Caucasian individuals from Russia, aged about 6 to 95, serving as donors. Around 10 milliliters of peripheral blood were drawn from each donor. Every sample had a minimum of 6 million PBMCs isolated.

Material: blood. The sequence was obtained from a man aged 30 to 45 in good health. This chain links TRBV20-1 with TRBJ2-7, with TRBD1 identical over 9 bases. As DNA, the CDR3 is TGCAGTGCCCACCAGCCGGGACAGGGATTGTACGAGCAGTACTTC. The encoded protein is CSAHQPGQGLYEQYF.